This T cell receptor beta chain is drawn from a study of blood T cell repertoires in COVID-19. Study details: PBMCs, B-cell-depleted T cells, or T cells provided the cDNA or gDNA that made up the material.

Repertoires were generated with immunoSEQ multiplex PCR, while TCRdb's copy carries only in-frame clones and drops some. The sample has hundreds of thousands of clones; around 90% are singletons. This CDR3 spans 10 amino acids. Trimming stripped 4 bases from V and 9 bases from J, with 7 bases between. Germline V lookup: CDR1 GTSNPN, CDR2 SVGIG (reference sequence). The receptor comes from a man aged 18 to 29 with active or convalescent COVID-19. Sequences were obtained from peripheral blood. The V call is TRBV30, the J call TRBJ2-1; D call uncertain. In DNA, the CDR3 is TGTGCCTGGACCCGCGTTGAGCAGTTCTTC. It is translated as CAWTRVEQFF.